These 22 T cell receptor beta chains originate from one sample sequenced in a study of cytomegalovirus exposure and HLA in healthy donors (TCRdb year 2017). Receptors were amplified or captured by the immunoSEQ multiplex PCR assay. The table comes from immuneACCESS by way of TCRdb, which keeps in-frame sequences with V and J called. Part of the clones is missing from these tables; in studies checked, under half for an unresolved V gene and the rest for unknown reasons. For this sample the table gives roughly 300,000 clones, of which around 86% were detected only once. In total, the top ten clones hold about 0.8% of the sample. Sequencing was performed on PBMCs. The source of these receptors is a young woman in good health and CMV-seronegative.

This chain connects TRBV7-2 to TRBJ1-2; D might be TRBD1 (5 bases). Trimming removed 1 base at V and 5 bases at J, with 14 bases between. Germline V lookup: CDR1 SGHTA, CDR2 FQGNSA. The CDR3 contains 15 residues. The CDR3 loop reads CASSLEGNIRYGYTF. The CDR3 nucleotides are TGTGCCAGCAGCTTAGAGGGGAACATTAGGTATGGCTACACCTTC.

V usage is TRBV5-1 and J usage is TRBJ2-1; TRBD2 agrees at 8 bases. V gave up 5 bases and J gave up 7 bases; unmatched junction bases: 11. CDR1 and CDR2 (germline): SGHRS, YFSETQ. The length of the CDR3 is 15 residues. The CDR3 DNA is TGCGCCAGCAGTTATCAAGCGGGAGCTGGTAATGAGCAGTTCTTC. The encoded protein is CASSYQAGAGNEQFF.

The chain couples TRBV7-5 to TRBJ2-1; no check of the table's D call, TRBD2, against the DNA was made. TRBV7-5 is a pseudogene segment. The CDR3 length is 17 residues. This CDR3 reads CARSLSRPREGSNEQFF. CDR3 nucleotide sequence: TGTGCCAGAAGCTTAAGCCGTCCGCGGGAGGGCTCCAATGAGCAGTTCTTC.

V gene TRBV19 combines with J gene TRBJ2-2; 14 bases are a match to TRBD2. This CDR3 spans 16 amino acids. The ends lost 4 bases at V and 4 bases at J; junction bases unmatched: 2. CDR1 is LNHDA and CDR2 is SQIVND in the germline V gene (reference sequence). The CDR3 bases are TGTGCCAGTAGTACGGGACTAGCGGGAGTCACCGGGGAGCTGTTTTTT. Protein product: CASSTGLAGVTGELFF.

The chain has TRBV7-3 and TRBJ2-1, with D perhaps matching TRBD1 (6 bases). The CDR3 is made up of 13 amino acids. V lost 3 bases, J lost 6 bases, and 9 bases lay in between. In germline, CDR1 is SGHTA, CDR2 FQGTGA. The CDR3: CASSLWGRNEQFF. The DNA of the CDR3 is TGTGCCAGCAGCTTGTGGGGGCGCAATGAGCAGTTCTTC. The entire variable domain, with the rest obtained from reference TRBV7-3 and TRBJ2-1, is as follows: GAGVSQTPSNKVTEKGKYVELRCDPISGHTALYWYRQSLGQGPEFLIYFQGTGAADDSGLPNDRFFAVRPEGSVSTLKIQRTERGDSAVYLCASSLWGRNEQFFGPGTRLTVL.

CDR3 in DNA: TGTGCCAGCAGCTTGGGAGGCATGGAGACCCAGTACTTC. As protein: CASSLGGMETQYF. The chain joins TRBV5-8 to TRBJ2-5; D gene uncertain. The ends were cut back, 0 bases at V and 5 bases at J, with 8 bases in the middle. Per the germline V gene, CDR1 is SGHTS and CDR2 is YDEGEE. CDR3 length: 13 residues.

The CDR3 is CASSRLYNEQFF. CDR3 coding DNA: TGTGCCAGCAGTCGACTGTACAATGAGCAGTTCTTC. The genes are TRBV2 and TRBJ2-1; D gene unclear. The CDR3 sequence is 12 residues long. Trimming pared 5 bases from V and 4 bases from J, leaving 6 bases between. Germline V gene data show CDR1 as SNHLY and CDR2 as FYNNEI. Based on the CDR3 plus reference TRBV2 and TRBJ2-1, the full variable domain is EPEVTQTPSHQVTQMGQEVILRCVPISNHLYFYWYRQILGQKVEFLVSFYNNEISEKSEIFDDQFSVERPDGSNFTLKIRSTKLEDSAMYFCASSRLYNEQFFGPGTRLTVL.

The chain is built from TRBV5-1 and TRBJ2-1; D is unclear. Trimming took off 0 bases at V and 0 bases at J, with 10 bases between the two ends. The length of the CDR3 is 16 residues. The germline V gene has CDR1 SGHRS and CDR2 YFSETQ. The DNA for the CDR3 is TGCGCCAGCAGCTTGGATTCTGTCAGCTCCTACAATGAGCAGTTCTTC. Protein sequence: CASSLDSVSSYNEQFF.

This rearrangement joins TRBV9 to TRBJ2-7; D gene unclear. V was trimmed by 2 bases and J by 2 bases, leaving 14 bases between them. The CDR3 length is 15 residues. Germline V gives CDR1 SGDLS, CDR2 YYNGEE. The CDR3 reads CASSVRSQPPYEQYF. CDR3 in DNA: TGTGCCAGCAGCGTGAGGTCCCAACCGCCCTACGAGCAGTACTTC. The full variable domain, its missing parts supplied by reference TRBV9 and TRBJ2-7, is DSGVTQTPKHLITATGQRVTLRCSPRSGDLSVYWYQQSLDQGLQFLIQYYNGEERAKGNILERFSAQQFPDLHSELNLSSLELGDSALYFCASSVRSQPPYEQYFGPGTRLTVT.

This chain connects TRBV18 to TRBJ2-1, with 9 positions matching TRBD1. Per the germline V gene, CDR1 is KGHSH and CDR2 is LQKENI. The CDR3 runs 15 residues. V lost 5 bases, J lost 3 bases, and 5 bases stayed unmatched. The CDR3 DNA sequence: TGTGCCAGCTCAGCCGGGACAGGGTACTACAATGAGCAGTTCTTC. It yields the protein CASSAGTGYYNEQFF.

The genes are TRBV19 and TRBJ2-7, with TRBD2 identical over 14 bases. The CDR3 runs to 16 residues. The germline gives CDR1 LNHDA, CDR2 SQIVND (reference sequence). The V gene end was trimmed by 4 bases and the J gene end by 3 bases; junction bases not matched to a gene: 5. In nucleotides, the CDR3 is TGTGCCAGTAGTACCACGACTAGCGGGAGGGACTACGAGCAGTACTTC. This codes for CASSTTTSGRDYEQYF.

The chain employs TRBV25-1 and TRBJ2-2; D is perhaps TRBD1 (5 bases). The germline V gene has CDR1 MGHDK and CDR2 SYGVNS. The V end was cut by 7 bases, the J end by 5 bases, with 20 bases between. This CDR3 spans 16 amino acids. The CDR3: CASTETLRSGTGELFF. As DNA, the CDR3 is TGTGCCAGCACAGAGACTCTCAGATCAGGGACCGGGGAGCTGTTTTTT.

Written as DNA, the CDR3 is TGTGCCTGGAGAAGGGCTAGCGGGAGCGGTGAGCAGTTCTTC. Amino acid sequence: CAWRRASGSGEQFF. This chain joins TRBV30 and TRBJ2-1; 10 bases agree with TRBD2. Germline trimming cut 3 bases from V and 9 bases from J; bases unmatched to any gene: 8. Per germline, CDR1 GTSNPN and CDR2 SVGIG (reference sequence). The length of the CDR3 is 14 residues.

This chain links TRBV5-1 with TRBJ2-4; 8 bases fit TRBD2. Looked up from germline, CDR1 is SGHRS and CDR2 is YFSETQ. The CDR3 extends over 16 amino acids. The V gene end was trimmed by 3 bases and the J gene end by 2 bases; junction bases not matched to a gene: 7. The DNA for the CDR3 is TGCGCCAGCAGCTCGGGACTAGGGGCTTCCAAAAACATTCAGTACTTC. Translated: CASSSGLGASKNIQYF.

The chain is built from TRBV6-5 and TRBJ2-5; 9 bases match TRBD2. The CDR3 spans 16 residues. The V and J ends lost 0 bases and 6 bases, in that order; junction bases with no gene match: 8. Germline V lookup: CDR1 MNHEY, CDR2 SVGAGI. CDR3 coding DNA: TGTGCCAGCAGTTACTCGCGGGAGGGCCTCGAACAGACCCAGTACTTC. This sequence encodes CASSYSREGLEQTQYF.

This clone was found once. This chain joins TRBV29-1 and TRBJ2-7, with D possibly TRBD2 on 5 matching bases. Germline V lookup: CDR1 SQVTM, CDR2 ANQGSEA. The V end lost 0 bases, the J end lost 3 bases, and 9 bases lay between the germline ends. There are 13 residues in the CDR3. The CDR3 loop is CSVEDGVGYEQYF. DNA of the CDR3: TGCAGCGTTGAAGACGGGGTAGGCTACGAGCAGTACTTC.

The chain joins TRBV9 to TRBJ2-3, with TRBD2 matching 9 bases. Looked up from germline, CDR1 is SGDLS and CDR2 is YYNGEE. With V trimmed by 4 bases and J by 1 base, 10 bases remained unmatched. The CDR3 consists of 17 residues. The CDR3 DNA sequence: TGTGCCAGCAGCCCCTCCGGGACTAGCCGGGGCACAGATACGCAGTATTTT. This translates into CASSPSGTSRGTDTQYF.

This chain links TRBV27 with TRBJ2-7; 7 bases map to TRBD1. Per germline, CDR1 MNHEY and CDR2 SMNVEV (reference sequence). Trimming cost V 5 bases and J 2 bases; bases outside gene matches: 12. This CDR3 spans 16 amino acids. This CDR3 reads CASSRHTGEFPYEQYF. CDR3 in DNA: TGTGCCAGCAGTAGACACACAGGGGAGTTCCCCTACGAGCAGTACTTC.

J is TRBJ2-1 and V is TRBV6-6; D is perhaps TRBD2 (5 bases). CDR1 is MNHNY and CDR2 is SVGAGI in the germline V gene (reference sequence). With 10 bases removed from V and 7 bases from J, the gap between germline ends came to 11 bases. The CDR3 is 11 amino acids. The CDR3 coding sequence is TGTGCCACCGGACTGGCGAATGAGCAGTTCTTC. Encoded protein: CATGLANEQFF.

This rearrangement joins TRBV7-9 to TRBJ2-5; a possible D gene is TRBD1 (6 bases). Trimming cost V 5 bases and J 7 bases, with 11 bases left between them. This CDR3 is 12 amino acids long. CDR1 SEHNR and CDR2 FQNEAQ come from the germline V gene (reference sequence). The CDR3, as DNA: TGTGCCAGCAGCCCCCCGACAGGGACCCAGTACTTC. It yields the protein CASSPPTGTQYF.

The count of this clone is one. V gene TRBV6-5 combines with J gene TRBJ2-7, with D possibly matching TRBD1 (6 bases). The CDR3 is 14 residues long. The V end lost 0 bases, the J end lost 9 bases, and 15 bases lay between the germline ends. CDR1 MNHEY and CDR2 SVGAGI come from the germline V gene. CDR3 amino acids: CASSYSRWGLVQYF. In DNA, the CDR3 is TGTGCCAGCAGTTACTCGCGCTGGGGGCTGGTGCAGTACTTC.

V is TRBV5-4 and J is TRBJ1-1, with D possibly TRBD1 on 5 matching bases. The V end lost 3 bases, the J end lost 0 bases, and 15 bases lay between the germline ends. The CDR3 runs 16 residues. CDR1 is SGHNT and CDR2 is YYREEE in the germline V gene (reference sequence). CDR3 nucleotides: TGTGCCAGCAGCTGGGAGCGCGGGGGAATGAACACTGAAGCTTTCTTT. It codes for CASSWERGGMNTEAFF. The complete variable domain, with remaining parts taken from reference TRBV5-4 and TRBJ1-1, reads ETGVTQSPTHLIKTRGQQVTLRCSSQSGHNTVSWYQQALGQGPQFIFQYYREEENGRGNFPPRFSGLQFPNYSSELNVNALELDDSALYLCASSWERGGMNTEAFFGQGTRLTVV.